A selection of T cell receptor beta chains follows, all from one sample in a study of a mutant IDH1 vaccine in newly diagnosed glioma. These receptors lack a known antigen. Some clones are missing from TCRdb's copy, which holds only in-frame ones; the method was immunoSEQ multiplex PCR. The top ten hold around 5% of the sample, which has some 87,000 clones, around four fifths seen once. The sample here was PBMCs, taken from a glioma patient whose treatment included an IDH1 peptide vaccine. These receptors all stem from a man aged 35 to 55 with glioma. The CDR3 runs from the conserved cysteine through the conserved F or W. D genes are given only for firm matches. A clone size is listed for some rows: how often the clone was seen (once, few, many), or a class if it is expanded.

j_gene,d_gene,v_gene,abundance,CDR3nt,CDR3aa
TRBJ2-5,TRBD2,TRBV30,.,TGTGCCTGGACTGGGCCTAGCGGGGGGCCGGTGGAGACCCAGTACTTC,CAWTGPSGGPVETQYF
TRBJ2-7,TRBD2,TRBV7-2,.,TGTGCCAGCACCCTATCCGGGACTAGCAACTACGAGCAGTACTTC,CASTLSGTSNYEQYF
TRBJ1-4,TRBD1,TRBV4-3,few,TGCGCCAGCAGCCGGGACAGTGGTGAAAAACTGTTTTTT,CASSRDSGEKLFF
TRBJ1-2,TRBD1,TRBV2,.,TGTGCCAGCAGTCTGGGCTTGGACAGGGGCTTTCGTGGCTACACCTTC,CASSLGLDRGFRGYTF
TRBJ2-4,.,TRBV7-9,once,TGTGCCAGCAGCTTAGTGGGGGGAAACATTCAGTACTTC,CASSLVGGNIQYF
TRBJ2-3,.,TRBV28,.,TGTGCCAGCAGTTTAGCGGGGGCGACAGATACGCAGTATTTT,CASSLAGATDTQYF
TRBJ2-1,TRBD2,TRBV5-1,.,TGCGCCAGCAGCCCGGGACTAGCGGGGGCCCCTAGCTCCTACAATGAGCAGTTCTTC,CASSPGLAGAPSSYNEQFF
TRBJ2-7,.,TRBV6-5,.,TGTGCCAGCAGTTACGGACAGCCATACGAGCAGTACTTC,CASSYGQPYEQYF
TRBJ1-5,.,TRBV30,.,TGTGCCTGGAGTTCAGGGACGAGGCAGCCCCAGCATTTT,CAWSSGTRQPQHF
TRBJ2-5,TRBD2,TRBV5-6,.,TGTGCCAGCAGCCGACTAGCGCCCCAAGAGACCCAGTACTTC,CASSRLAPQETQYF
TRBJ2-2,TRBD1,TRBV25-1,.,TGTGCCAGCACCTCTCCGGGACAGGGTACCGGGGAGCTGTTTTTT,CASTSPGQGTGELFF
TRBJ2-6,.,TRBV6-1,.,TGTGCCACGTGCTTCTCTGGGGCCAACGTCCTGACTTTC,CATCFSGANVLTF
TRBJ1-5,.,TRBV5-5,.,TGTGCCAGCAGCTTAGACAGGCTAGTCCAGCCCCAGCATTTT,CASSLDRLVQPQHF
TRBJ2-5,.,TRBV6-6,.,TGTGCCAGCAGTGCTGAAGAAGGGCTGGGCCAAGAGACCCAGTACTTC,CASSAEEGLGQETQYF
TRBJ2-7,TRBD1,TRBV6-5,.,TGTGCCAGCAGCAGGACAGGGGCAGCTTCCTACGAGCAGTACTTC,CASSRTGAASYEQYF
TRBJ2-2,TRBD2,TRBV14,.,TGTGCCAGCAGCCAAGTGAGCGGGAGTTGGACCGGGGAGCTGTTTTTT,CASSQVSGSWTGELFF
TRBJ2-1,.,TRBV5-4,.,TGTGCCAGCAGCTTTCCGTACAATGAGCAGTTCTTC,CASSFPYNEQFF
TRBJ2-5,.,TRBV10-3,.,TGTGCCATCAATTCGGGTGTTCGGGAGACCCAGTACTTC,CAINSGVRETQYF
TRBJ2-7,.,TRBV9,once,TGTGCCAGCAGCGTTGGGGCGTCTAGCCGGGACGAGCAGTACTTC,CASSVGASSRDEQYF
TRBJ2-3,TRBD1,TRBV5-4,.,TGTGCCAGCAGCCGCCCCACAGGGGACACAGATACGCAGTATTTT,CASSRPTGDTDTQYF
TRBJ2-7,.,TRBV11-2,.,TGTGCCAGCAGCTTAGCGGGGACTCTGAGCTCCTACGAGCAGTACTTC,CASSLAGTLSSYEQYF
TRBJ1-2,.,TRBV4-1,.,TGCGCCAGCAGCCAAGCTCCCTCCACCCGGGAGTCGGGGAGCTTC,CASSQAPSTRESGSF
TRBJ2-7,.,TRBV6-5,once,TGTGCCAGCAGTTACCTCCTAGCAGGTACCTACGAGCAGTACTTC,CASSYLLAGTYEQYF
TRBJ2-1,TRBD1,TRBV4-1,.,TGCGCCAGCAGCCAACTACAGGGGATGTATAATGAGCAGTTCTTC,CASSQLQGMYNEQFF
TRBJ1-2,TRBD1,TRBV7-2,.,TGTGCCAGCAGCTTAGATGGGACAGGGGTCTATGGCTACACCTTC,CASSLDGTGVYGYTF
TRBJ2-3,TRBD1,TRBV6-5,.,TGTGCCAGCAGTTGGACAGGGGTCACAGATACGCAGTATTTT,CASSWTGVTDTQYF
TRBJ2-1,.,TRBV5-1,.,TGCGCCAGCAGCTTGAGGGTAGGGGACAATGAGCAGTTCTTC,CASSLRVGDNEQFF
TRBJ1-5,.,TRBV19,.,TGTGCCAGTAGTATCCCGGCGGGAAGAAATCAGCCCCAGCATTTT,CASSIPAGRNQPQHF
TRBJ2-7,.,TRBV7-3,.,TGTGCCAGCAGCCCCCGTGAGGGCTTGGAGCAGTACTTC,CASSPREGLEQYF
TRBJ2-7,TRBD1,TRBV10-3,.,TGTGCCATCAGCGTCCGGGACAGGGGGACCTACGAGCAGTACTTC,CAISVRDRGTYEQYF
TRBJ1-4,.,TRBV7-9,.,TGTGCCAGCAGCCAAGAGGGCCTTTTGGAAAAACTGTTTTTT,CASSQEGLLEKLFF
TRBJ2-7,TRBD1,TRBV29-1,.,TGCAGCGTCACCTGGGAGGACAGGGGTTGGGAGCAGTACTTC,CSVTWEDRGWEQYF
TRBJ2-7,TRBD2,TRBV11-2,.,TGTGCCAGCAGCTTAGATCAGGCTAGCGGGGGTACTTCCTACGAGCAGTACTTC,CASSLDQASGGTSYEQYF
TRBJ1-2,TRBD1,TRBV7-9,.,TGTGCCAGCAGCTCAGCAATACAGGGGGACTATGGCTACACCTTC,CASSSAIQGDYGYTF
TRBJ2-7,.,TRBV7-2,once,TGTGCCAGCAGCAGGACCCCAGGGGACGAGCAGTACTTC,CASSRTPGDEQYF
TRBJ2-7,TRBD1,TRBV20-1,.,TGCAGTGCTCCAGGGGGCTCTGAGCAGTACTTC,CSAPGGSEQYF
TRBJ1-3,TRBD1,TRBV28,.,TGTGCCAGCAGGGGGACAGGCTTTGGAAACACCATATATTTT,CASRGTGFGNTIYF
TRBJ2-7,TRBD2,TRBV29-1,.,TGCAGCGTTGGAGGAGCGGGAGGCGAGCAGTACTTC,CSVGGAGGEQYF
TRBJ2-1,.,TRBV2,.,TGTGCCAGCAGCCGGGATTTCTCCTACAATGAGCAGTTCTTC,CASSRDFSYNEQFF
TRBJ2-2,TRBD1,TRBV2,.,TGTGCCAGCAGTGAAGACCGAATGACAGGGTTGAACACCGGGGAGCTGTTTTTT,CASSEDRMTGLNTGELFF
TRBJ1-3,.,TRBV6-1,.,TGTGCCAGCAAGGGGGGCTCTGGAAACACCATATATTTT,CASKGGSGNTIYF